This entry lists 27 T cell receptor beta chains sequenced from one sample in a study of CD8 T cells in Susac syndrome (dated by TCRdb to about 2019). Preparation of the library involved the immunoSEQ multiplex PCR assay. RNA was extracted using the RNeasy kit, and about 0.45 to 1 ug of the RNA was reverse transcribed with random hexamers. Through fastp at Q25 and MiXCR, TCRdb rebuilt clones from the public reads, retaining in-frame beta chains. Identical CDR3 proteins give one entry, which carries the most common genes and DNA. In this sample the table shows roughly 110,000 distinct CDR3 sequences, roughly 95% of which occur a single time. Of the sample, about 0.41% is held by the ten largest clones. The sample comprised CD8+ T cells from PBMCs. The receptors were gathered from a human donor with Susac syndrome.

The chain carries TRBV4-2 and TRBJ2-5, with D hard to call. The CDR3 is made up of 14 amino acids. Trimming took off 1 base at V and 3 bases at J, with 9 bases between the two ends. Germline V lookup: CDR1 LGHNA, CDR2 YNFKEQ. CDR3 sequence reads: CASSQGANEETQYF. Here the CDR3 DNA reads TGTGCCAGCAGCCAAGGGGCCAACGAAGAGACCCAGTACTTC.

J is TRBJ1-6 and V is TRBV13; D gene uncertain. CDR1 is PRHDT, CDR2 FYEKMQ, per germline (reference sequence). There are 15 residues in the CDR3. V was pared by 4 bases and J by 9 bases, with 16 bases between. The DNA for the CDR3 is TGTGCCAGCAGCTCCGGGCGGGTCGCGAGTTCACCCCTCCACTTT. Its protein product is CASSSGRVASSPLHF. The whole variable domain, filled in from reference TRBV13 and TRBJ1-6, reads AAGVIQSPRHLIKEKRETATLKCYPIPRHDTVYWYQQGPGQDPQFLISFYEKMQSDKGSIPDRFSAQQFSDYHSELNMSSLELGDSALYFCASSSGRVASSPLHFGNGTRLTVT.

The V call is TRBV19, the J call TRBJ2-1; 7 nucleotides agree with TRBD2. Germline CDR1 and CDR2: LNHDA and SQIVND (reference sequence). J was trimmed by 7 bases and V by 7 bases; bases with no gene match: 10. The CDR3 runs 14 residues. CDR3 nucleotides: TGTGCCAGTACCTGGGGCGGGGAGGGGAATGAGCAGTTCTTC. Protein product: CASTWGGEGNEQFF.

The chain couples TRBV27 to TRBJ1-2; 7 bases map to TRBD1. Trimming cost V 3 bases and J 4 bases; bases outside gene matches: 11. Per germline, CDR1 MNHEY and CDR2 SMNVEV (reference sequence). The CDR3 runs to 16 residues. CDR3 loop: CASSFLGQAGSYGYTF. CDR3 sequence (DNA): TGTGCCAGCAGTTTCCTCGGACAGGCGGGGAGCTATGGCTACACCTTC.

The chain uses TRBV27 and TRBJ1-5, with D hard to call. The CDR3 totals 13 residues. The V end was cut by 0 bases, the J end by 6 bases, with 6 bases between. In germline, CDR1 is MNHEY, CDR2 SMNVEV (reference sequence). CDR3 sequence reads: CASSLSAGQPQHF. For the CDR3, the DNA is TGTGCCAGCAGTTTATCGGCGGGTCAGCCCCAGCATTTT.

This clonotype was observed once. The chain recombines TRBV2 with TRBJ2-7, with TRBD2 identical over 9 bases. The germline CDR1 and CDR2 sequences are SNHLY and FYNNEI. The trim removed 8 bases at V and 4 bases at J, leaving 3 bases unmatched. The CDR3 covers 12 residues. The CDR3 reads CASDSGGYEQYF. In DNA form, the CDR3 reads TGTGCCAGCGATAGCGGGGGTTACGAGCAGTACTTC.

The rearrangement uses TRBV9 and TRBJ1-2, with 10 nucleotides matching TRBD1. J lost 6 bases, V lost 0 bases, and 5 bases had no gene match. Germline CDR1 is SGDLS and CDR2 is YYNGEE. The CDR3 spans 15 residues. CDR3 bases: TGTGCCAGCAGCGTAGATTTCGGGACAGGGGATGGCTACACCTTC. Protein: CASSVDFGTGDGYTF.

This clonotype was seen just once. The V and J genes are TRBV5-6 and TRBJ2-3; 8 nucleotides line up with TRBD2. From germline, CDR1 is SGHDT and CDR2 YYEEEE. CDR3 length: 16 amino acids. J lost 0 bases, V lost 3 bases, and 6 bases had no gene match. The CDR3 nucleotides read TGTGCCAGCAGCTACTTAGCGGGGCCTAGCACAGATACGCAGTATTTT. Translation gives CASSYLAGPSTDTQYF.

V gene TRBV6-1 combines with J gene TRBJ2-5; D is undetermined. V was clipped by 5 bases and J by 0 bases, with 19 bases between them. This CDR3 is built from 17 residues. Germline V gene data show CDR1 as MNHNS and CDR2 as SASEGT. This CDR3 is CASSTTPASRYQETQYF. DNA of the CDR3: TGTGCCAGCAGTACAACCCCAGCGAGTAGGTACCAAGAGACCCAGTACTTC.

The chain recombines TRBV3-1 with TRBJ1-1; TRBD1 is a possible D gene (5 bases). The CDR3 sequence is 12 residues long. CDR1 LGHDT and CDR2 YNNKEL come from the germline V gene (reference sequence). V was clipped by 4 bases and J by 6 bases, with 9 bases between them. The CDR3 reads CASSPGHPEAFF. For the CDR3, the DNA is TGTGCCAGCAGCCCCGGACATCCTGAAGCTTTCTTT.

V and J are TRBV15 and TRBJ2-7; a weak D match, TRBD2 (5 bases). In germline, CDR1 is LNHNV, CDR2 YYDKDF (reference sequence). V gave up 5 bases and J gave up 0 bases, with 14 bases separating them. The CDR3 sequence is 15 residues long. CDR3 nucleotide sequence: TGTGCCACCAGCCCGCGGGCAGTTACCTCCTACGAGCAGTACTTC. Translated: CATSPRAVTSYEQYF.

The CDR3 bases are TGTGCCAGCAGCTTTACCCCCCGTACAGATACGCAGTATTTT. It is translated as CASSFTPRTDTQYF. This sequence joins TRBV7-9 and TRBJ2-3; D is undetermined. The germline gives CDR1 SEHNR, CDR2 FQNEAQ (reference sequence). Deletions cut 3 bases from V and 3 bases from J, with 10 bases between. The CDR3 sequence is 14 residues long. Together with reference TRBV7-9 and TRBJ2-3, the CDR3 gives the full variable domain: DTGVSQNPRHKITKRGQNVTFRCDPISEHNRLYWYRQTLGQGPEFLTYFQNEAQLEKSRLLSDRFSAERPKGSFSTLEIQRTEQGDSAMYLCASSFTPRTDTQYFGPGTRLTVL.

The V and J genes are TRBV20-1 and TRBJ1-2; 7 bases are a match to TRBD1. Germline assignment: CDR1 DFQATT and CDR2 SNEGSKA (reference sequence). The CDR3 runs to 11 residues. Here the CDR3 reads CRAGTEYGYTF. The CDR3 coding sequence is TGCAGAGCCGGGACAGAGTATGGCTACACCTTC.

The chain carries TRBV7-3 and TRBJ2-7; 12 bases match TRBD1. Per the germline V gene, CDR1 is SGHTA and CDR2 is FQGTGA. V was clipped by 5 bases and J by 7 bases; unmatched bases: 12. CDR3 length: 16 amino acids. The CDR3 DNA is TGTGCCAGCAGCCGATCCCCTGGGACAGGGGGCAGTGAGCAGTACTTC. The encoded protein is CASSRSPGTGGSEQYF.

The CDR3 bases are TGTGCCAGCAGCGTAGTCGGAACGAGCACAGATACGCAGTATTTT. It yields the protein CASSVVGTSTDTQYF. V usage is TRBV9 and J usage is TRBJ2-3; D not certain. The germline gives CDR1 SGDLS, CDR2 YYNGEE. This CDR3 is 15 amino acids long. The V end was cut by 0 bases, the J end by 0 bases, with 8 bases between. The variable domain in full, completed from reference TRBV9 and TRBJ2-3, reads DSGVTQTPKHLITATGQRVTLRCSPRSGDLSVYWYQQSLDQGLQFLIQYYNGEERAKGNILERFSAQQFPDLHSELNLSSLELGDSALYFCASSVVGTSTDTQYFGPGTRLTVL.

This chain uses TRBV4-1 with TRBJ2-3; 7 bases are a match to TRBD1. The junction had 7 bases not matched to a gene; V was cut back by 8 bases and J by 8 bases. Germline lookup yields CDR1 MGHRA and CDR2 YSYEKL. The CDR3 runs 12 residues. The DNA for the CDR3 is TGCGCCAGCGCACCTCCAGGGGGTACGCAGTATTTT. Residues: CASAPPGGTQYF.

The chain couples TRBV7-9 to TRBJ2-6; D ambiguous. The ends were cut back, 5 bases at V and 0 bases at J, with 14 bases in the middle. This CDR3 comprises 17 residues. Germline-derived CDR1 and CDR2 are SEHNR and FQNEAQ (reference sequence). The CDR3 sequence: CASSATDAASGANVLTF. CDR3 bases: TGTGCCAGCAGCGCAACGGACGCCGCCTCTGGGGCCAACGTCCTGACTTTC.

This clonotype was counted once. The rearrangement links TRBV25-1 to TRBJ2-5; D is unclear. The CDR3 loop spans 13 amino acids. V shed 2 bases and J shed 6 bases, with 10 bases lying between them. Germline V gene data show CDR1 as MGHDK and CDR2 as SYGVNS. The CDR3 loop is CASSEDPWQTQYF. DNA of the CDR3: TGTGCCAGCAGTGAAGACCCATGGCAGACCCAGTACTTC.

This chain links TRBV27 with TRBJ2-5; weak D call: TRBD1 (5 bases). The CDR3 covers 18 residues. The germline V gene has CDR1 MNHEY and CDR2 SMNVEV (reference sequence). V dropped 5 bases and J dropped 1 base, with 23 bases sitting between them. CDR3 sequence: CASSLGAGSQGAQETQYF. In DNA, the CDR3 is TGTGCCAGCAGTCTTGGCGCCGGCTCCCAAGGGGCCCAAGAGACCCAGTACTTC.

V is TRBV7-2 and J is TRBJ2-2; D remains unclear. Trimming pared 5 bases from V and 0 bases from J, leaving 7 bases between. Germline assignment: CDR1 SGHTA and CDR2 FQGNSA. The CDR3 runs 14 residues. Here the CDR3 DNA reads TGTGCCAGCAGCGCCGACTCGAACACCGGGGAGCTGTTTTTT. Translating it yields CASSADSNTGELFF.

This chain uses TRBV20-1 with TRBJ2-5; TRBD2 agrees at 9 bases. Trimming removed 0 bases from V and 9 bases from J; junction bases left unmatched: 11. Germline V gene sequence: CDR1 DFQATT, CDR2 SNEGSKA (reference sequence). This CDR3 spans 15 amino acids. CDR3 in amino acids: CSARELAGLLGSQYF. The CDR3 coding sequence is TGCAGTGCTAGAGAGCTAGCGGGGCTCCTGGGGTCCCAGTACTTC.

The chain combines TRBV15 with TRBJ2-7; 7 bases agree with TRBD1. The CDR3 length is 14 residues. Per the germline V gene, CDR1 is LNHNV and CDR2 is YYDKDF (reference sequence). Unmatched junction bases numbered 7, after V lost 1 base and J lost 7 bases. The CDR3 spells CATSRVPTGNEQYF. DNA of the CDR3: TGTGCCACCAGCAGAGTCCCGACAGGGAATGAGCAGTACTTC.

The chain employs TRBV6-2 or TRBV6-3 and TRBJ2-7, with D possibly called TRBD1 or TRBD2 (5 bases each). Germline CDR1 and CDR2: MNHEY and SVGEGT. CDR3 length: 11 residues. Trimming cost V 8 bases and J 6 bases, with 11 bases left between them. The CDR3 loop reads CASLVGTEQYF. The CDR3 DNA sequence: TGTGCCAGCTTGGTAGGGACCGAGCAGTACTTC.

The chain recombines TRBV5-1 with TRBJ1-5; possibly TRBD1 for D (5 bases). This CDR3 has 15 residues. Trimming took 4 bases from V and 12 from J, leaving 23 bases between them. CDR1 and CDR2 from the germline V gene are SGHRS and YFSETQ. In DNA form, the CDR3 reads TGCGCCAGCAGCCGTGGAGAGGGGCCGGTGCGGCACCAGCATTTT. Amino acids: CASSRGEGPVRHQHF.

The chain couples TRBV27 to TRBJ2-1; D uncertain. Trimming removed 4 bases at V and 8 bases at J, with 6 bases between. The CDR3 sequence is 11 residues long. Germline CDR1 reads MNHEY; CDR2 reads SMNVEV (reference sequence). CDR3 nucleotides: TGTGCCAGCAGTTGGGGATATGAGCAGTTCTTC. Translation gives CASSWGYEQFF.

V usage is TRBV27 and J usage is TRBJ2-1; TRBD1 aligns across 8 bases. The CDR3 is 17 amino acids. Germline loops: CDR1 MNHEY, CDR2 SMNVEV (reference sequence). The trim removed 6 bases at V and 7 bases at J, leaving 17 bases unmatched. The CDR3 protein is CASSLLLTRQGLNEQFF. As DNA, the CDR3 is TGTGCCAGCAGCCTCTTGTTAACGCGACAGGGGTTAAATGAGCAGTTCTTC.

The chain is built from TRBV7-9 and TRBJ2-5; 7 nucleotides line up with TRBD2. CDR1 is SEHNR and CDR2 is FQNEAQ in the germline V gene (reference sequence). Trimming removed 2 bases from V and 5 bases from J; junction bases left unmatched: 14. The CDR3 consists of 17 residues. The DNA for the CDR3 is TGTGCCAGCAGCTTATCTGGTTGGCTAGCGGTAGACGAGACCCAGTACTTC. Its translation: CASSLSGWLAVDETQYF. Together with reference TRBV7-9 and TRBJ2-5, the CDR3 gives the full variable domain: DTGVSQNPRHKITKRGQNVTFRCDPISEHNRLYWYRQTLGQGPEFLTYFQNEAQLEKSRLLSDRFSAERPKGSFSTLEIQRTEQGDSAMYLCASSLSGWLAVDETQYFGPGTRLLVL.